Below, 5 T cell receptor beta chains from the same sample are listed, as sequenced in a study of OX40 agonist ivuxolimab in advanced cancers. The assay was immunoSEQ multiplex PCR, and TCRdb's table has in-frame clones only and misses some. The sample includes around 80,000 clones, about 87% of them seen just once. Source: CD4+ or CD8+ T cells sorted from blood, taken in a trial of the OX40 agonist ivuxolimab. The receptors were gathered from an adult with an advanced solid tumor such as melanoma, head and neck, liver or kidney cancer.

The chain joins TRBV7-9 to TRBJ2-3; D gene unclear. CDR1 and CDR2 from the germline V gene are SEHNR and FQNEAQ (reference sequence). The CDR3 consists of 13 residues. V gave up 5 bases and J gave up 4 bases, with 10 bases separating them. CDR3 residues: CASSMGNADTQYF. CDR3 in DNA: TGTGCCAGCAGCATGGGTAATGCAGATACGCAGTATTTT.

This clone was seen only once. The rearrangement uses TRBV19 and TRBJ1-5; 9 positions match TRBD1. The germline V gene has CDR1 LNHDA and CDR2 SQIVND (reference sequence). This CDR3 contains 17 residues. V shed 5 bases and J 6 bases; nucleotides not matched to a gene: 14. CDR3 region: CASSSTGGAGSGQPQHF. CDR3 nucleotides: TGTGCCAGTAGTTCAACAGGGGGCGCAGGATCGGGTCAGCCCCAGCATTTT.

This chain uses TRBV10-3 with TRBJ1-6; TRBD1 aligns across 9 bases. Looked up from germline, CDR1 is ENHRY and CDR2 is SYGVKD. The CDR3 length is 15 residues. Losses at the gene ends were 5 bases for V and 8 bases for J; bases not matched to a gene: 7. The CDR3 here is CAISNGTGSYSPLHF. CDR3 in DNA: TGTGCCATCAGTAACGGGACAGGGTCCTATTCACCCCTCCACTTT.

This chain connects TRBV18 to TRBJ2-5, with D unclear. Trimming removed 5 bases at V and 2 bases at J, with 12 bases between. This CDR3 has 14 amino acids. The germline CDR1 and CDR2 sequences are KGHSH and LQKENI. CDR3 nucleotide sequence: TGTGCCAGCTCAGGGATCACTACTCAAGAGACCCAGTACTTC. This gives the protein CASSGITTQETQYF. Drawing the rest from reference TRBV18 and TRBJ2-5, the complete variable domain is NAGVMQNPRHLVRRRGQEARLRCSPMKGHSHVYWYRQLPEEGLKFMVYLQKENIIDESGMPKERFSAEFPKEGPSILRIQQVVRGDSAAYFCASSGITTQETQYFGPGTRLLVL.

This clone has more than one count but fewer than ten. At the DNA level, this CDR3 is encoded by other sequences in the same sample as well. This chain links TRBV7-9 with TRBJ1-6; unclear D gene. CDR1 SEHNR and CDR2 FQNEAQ come from the germline V gene (reference sequence). There are 14 residues in the CDR3. Trimming left V 3 bases short and J 6 bases short, with 9 bases between. The CDR3 protein is CASSLEGANSPLHF. The CDR3 DNA follows: TGTGCCAGCAGCTTGGAGGGAGCTAATTCACCCCTCCACTTT.